This T cell receptor (beta chain) comes out of a study of T cell responses to AZD1222 COVID-19 vaccine. Overall study results and limits: In a largely white British group with more females than males, clonal diversity was possibly underestimated.

Trimming removed 3 bases from V and 3 bases from J; junction bases left unmatched: 18. There are 19 residues in the CDR3. Germline V gives CDR1 DFQATT, CDR2 SNEGSKA (reference sequence). Generated by immunoSEQ multiplex PCR, the TCRdb table keeps only in-frame clones and is missing some. The table shows approximately 90,000 clones, with around 85% occurring only once. A single count supports this clone. Its antigen is undetermined. V is TRBV20-1 and J is TRBJ1-5; 9 bases are a match to TRBD1. The input for sequencing was peripheral blood, taken on day 0 of AZD1222 vaccination. The receptor was derived from an adult in good health. The CDR3 coding sequence is TGCAGTGCTAGTAGGGGACAGGGCTATTGGTCTAGCTACAATCAGCCCCAGCATTTT. Its protein is CSASRGQGYWSSYNQPQHF.